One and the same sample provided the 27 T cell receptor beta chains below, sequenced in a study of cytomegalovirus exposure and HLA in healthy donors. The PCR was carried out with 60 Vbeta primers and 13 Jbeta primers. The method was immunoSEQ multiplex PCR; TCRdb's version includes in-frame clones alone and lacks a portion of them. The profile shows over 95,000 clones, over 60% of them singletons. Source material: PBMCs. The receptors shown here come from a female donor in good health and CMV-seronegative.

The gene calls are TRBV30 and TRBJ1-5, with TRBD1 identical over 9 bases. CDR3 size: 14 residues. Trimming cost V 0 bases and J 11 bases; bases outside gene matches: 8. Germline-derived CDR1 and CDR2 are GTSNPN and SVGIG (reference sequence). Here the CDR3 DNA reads TGTGCCTGGAGTGTGGGACAGGGACCCTCGGCCCAGCATTTT. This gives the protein CAWSVGQGPSAQHF.

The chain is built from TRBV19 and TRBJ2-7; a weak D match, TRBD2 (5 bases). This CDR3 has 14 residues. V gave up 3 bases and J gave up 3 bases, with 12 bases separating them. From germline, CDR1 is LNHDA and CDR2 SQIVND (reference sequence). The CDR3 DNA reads TGTGCCAGTAGTATTTCGGCGGGTTACTACGAGCAGTACTTC. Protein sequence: CASSISAGYYEQYF.

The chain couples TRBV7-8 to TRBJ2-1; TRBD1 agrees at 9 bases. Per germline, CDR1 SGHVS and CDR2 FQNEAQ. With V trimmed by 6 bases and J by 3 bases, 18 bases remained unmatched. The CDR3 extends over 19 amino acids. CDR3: CASRSSREKGQGIYNEQFF. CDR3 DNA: TGTGCCAGCAGAAGTTCTAGGGAAAAAGGACAGGGGATCTACAATGAGCAGTTCTTC.

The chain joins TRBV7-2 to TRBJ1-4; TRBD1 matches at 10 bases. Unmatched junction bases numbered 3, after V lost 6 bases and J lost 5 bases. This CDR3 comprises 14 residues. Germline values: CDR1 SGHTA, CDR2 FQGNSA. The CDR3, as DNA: TGTGCCAGCAGACCGGACAGGGGGAATGAAAAACTGTTTTTT. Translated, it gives CASRPDRGNEKLFF.

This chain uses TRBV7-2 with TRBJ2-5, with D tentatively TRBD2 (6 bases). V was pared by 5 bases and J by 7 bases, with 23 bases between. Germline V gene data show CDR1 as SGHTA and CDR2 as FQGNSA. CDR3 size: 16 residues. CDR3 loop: CASSQKTAGPVGTQYF. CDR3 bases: TGTGCCAGCAGCCAGAAGACAGCGGGCCCAGTAGGGACCCAGTACTTC.

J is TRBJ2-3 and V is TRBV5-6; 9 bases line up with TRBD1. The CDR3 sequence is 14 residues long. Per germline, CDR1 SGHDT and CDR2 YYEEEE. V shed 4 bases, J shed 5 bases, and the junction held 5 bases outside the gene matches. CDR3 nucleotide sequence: TGTGCCAGCAGCGGCGGACAGGGGATAGATACGCAGTATTTT. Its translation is CASSGGQGIDTQYF.

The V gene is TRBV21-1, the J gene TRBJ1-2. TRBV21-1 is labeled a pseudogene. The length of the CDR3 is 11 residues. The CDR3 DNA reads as TGTGCCAGCAGCTCCGAGGCCGGCTACACCTTC. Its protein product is CASSSEAGYTF.

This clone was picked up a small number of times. CDR3 region: CASSQVEGATEAFF. The DNA of the CDR3 is TGCGCCAGCAGCCAAGTGGAAGGGGCCACTGAAGCTTTCTTT. The chain combines TRBV4-1 with TRBJ1-1; a possible D gene is TRBD1 (5 bases). The CDR3 extends over 14 amino acids. The V end was cut by 1 base, the J end by 4 bases, with 10 bases between. The V gene's germline CDR1 is MGHRA and CDR2 YSYEKL.

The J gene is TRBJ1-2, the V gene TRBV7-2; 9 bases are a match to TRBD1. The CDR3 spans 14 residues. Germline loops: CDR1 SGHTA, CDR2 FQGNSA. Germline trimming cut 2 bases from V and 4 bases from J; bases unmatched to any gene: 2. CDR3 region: CASSLMGQGYGYTF. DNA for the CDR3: TGTGCCAGCAGCTTAATGGGACAGGGCTATGGCTACACCTTC.

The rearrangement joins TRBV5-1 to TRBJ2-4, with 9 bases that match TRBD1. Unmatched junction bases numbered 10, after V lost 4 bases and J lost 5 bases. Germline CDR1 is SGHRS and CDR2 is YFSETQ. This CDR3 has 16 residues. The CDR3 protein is CASSLPDRGKENIQYF. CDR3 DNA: TGCGCCAGCAGCCTCCCGGACAGGGGAAAGGAAAACATTCAGTACTTC.

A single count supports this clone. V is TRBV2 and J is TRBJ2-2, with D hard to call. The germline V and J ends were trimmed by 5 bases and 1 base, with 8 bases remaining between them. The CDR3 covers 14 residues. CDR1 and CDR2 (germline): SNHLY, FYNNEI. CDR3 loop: CASSRTGNTGELFF. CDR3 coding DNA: TGTGCCAGCAGTCGCACGGGGAACACCGGGGAGCTGTTTTTT.

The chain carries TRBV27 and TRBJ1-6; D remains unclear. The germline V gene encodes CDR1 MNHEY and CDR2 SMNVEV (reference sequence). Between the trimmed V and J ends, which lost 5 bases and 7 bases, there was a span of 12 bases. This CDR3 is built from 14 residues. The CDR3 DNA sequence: TGTGCCAGCAGTCTCGAGTACCAAAATTCACCCCTCCACTTT. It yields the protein CASSLEYQNSPLHF.

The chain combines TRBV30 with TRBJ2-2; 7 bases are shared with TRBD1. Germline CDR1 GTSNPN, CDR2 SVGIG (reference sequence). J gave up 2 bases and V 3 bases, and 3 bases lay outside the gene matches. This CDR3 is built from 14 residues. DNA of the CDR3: TGTGCCTGGAGCTACAGGGGAAACACCGGGGAGCTGTTTTTT. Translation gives CAWSYRGNTGELFF.

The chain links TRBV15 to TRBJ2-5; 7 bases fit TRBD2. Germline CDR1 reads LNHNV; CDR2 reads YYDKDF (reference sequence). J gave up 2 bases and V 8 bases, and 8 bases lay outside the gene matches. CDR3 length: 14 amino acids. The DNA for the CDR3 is TGTGCCACCTCAGGCCCTAGCGGACAAGAGACCCAGTACTTC. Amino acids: CATSGPSGQETQYF.

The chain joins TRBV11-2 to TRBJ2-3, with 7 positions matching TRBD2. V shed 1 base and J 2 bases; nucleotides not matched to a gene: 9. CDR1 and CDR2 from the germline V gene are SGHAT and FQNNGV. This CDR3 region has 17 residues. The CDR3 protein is CASSLGIASGYTDTQYF. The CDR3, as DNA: TGTGCCAGCAGCTTAGGGATCGCTAGCGGATACACAGATACGCAGTATTTT. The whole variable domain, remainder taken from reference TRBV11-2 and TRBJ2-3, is EAGVAQSPRYKIIEKRQSVAFWCNPISGHATLYWYQQILGQGPKLLIQFQNNGVVDDSQLPKDRFSAERLKGVDSTLKIQPAKLEDSAVYLCASSLGIASGYTDTQYFGPGTRLTVL.

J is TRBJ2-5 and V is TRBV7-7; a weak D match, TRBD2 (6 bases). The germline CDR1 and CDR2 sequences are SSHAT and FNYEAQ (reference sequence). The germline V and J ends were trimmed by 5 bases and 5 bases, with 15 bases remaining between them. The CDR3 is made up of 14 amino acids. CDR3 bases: TGTGCCAGCAGCGGGGGAGGTGTTCGGGAGACCCAGTACTTC. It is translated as CASSGGGVRETQYF.

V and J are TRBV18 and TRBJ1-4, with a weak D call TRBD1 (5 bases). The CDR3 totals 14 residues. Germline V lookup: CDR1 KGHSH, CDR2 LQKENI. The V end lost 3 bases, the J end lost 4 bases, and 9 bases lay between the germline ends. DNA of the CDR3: TGTGCCAGCTCACCCGGGACTGATAATGAAAAACTGTTTTTT. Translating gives CASSPGTDNEKLFF.

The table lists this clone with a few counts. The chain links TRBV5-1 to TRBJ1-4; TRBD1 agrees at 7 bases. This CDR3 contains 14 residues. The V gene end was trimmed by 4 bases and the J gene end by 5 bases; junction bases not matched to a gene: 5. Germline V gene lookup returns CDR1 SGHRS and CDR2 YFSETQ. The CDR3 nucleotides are TGCGCCAGCAGCCCCGGGACAGCGAATGAAAAACTGTTTTTT. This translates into CASSPGTANEKLFF.

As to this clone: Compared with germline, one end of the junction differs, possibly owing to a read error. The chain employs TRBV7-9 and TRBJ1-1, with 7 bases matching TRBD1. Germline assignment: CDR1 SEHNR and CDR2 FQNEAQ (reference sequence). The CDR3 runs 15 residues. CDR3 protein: CSSSLTAGGWTEAFF. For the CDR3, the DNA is TGTTCCAGCAGCTTAACCGCAGGGGGGTGGACTGAAGCTTTCTTT. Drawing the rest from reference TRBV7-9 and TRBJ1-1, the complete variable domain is DTGVSQNPRHKITKRGQNVTFRCDPISEHNRLYWYRQTLGQGPEFLTYFQNEAQLEKSRLLSDRFSAERPKGSFSTLEIQRTEQGDSAMYLCSSSLTAGGWTEAFFGQGTRLTVV.

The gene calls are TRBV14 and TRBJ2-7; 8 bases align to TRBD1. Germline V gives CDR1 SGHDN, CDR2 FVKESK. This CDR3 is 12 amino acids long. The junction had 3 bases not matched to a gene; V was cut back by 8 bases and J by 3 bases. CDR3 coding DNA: TGTGCCAGCGCCGGGACAGGCTACGAGCAGTACTTC. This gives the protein CASAGTGYEQYF.

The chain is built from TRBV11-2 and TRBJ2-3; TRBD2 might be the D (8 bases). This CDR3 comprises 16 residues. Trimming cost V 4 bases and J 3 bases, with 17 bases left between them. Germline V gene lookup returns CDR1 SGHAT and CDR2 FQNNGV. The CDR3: CASSSPGGGATDTQYF. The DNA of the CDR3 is TGTGCCAGCAGCTCCCCGGGAGGGGGCGCAACAGATACGCAGTATTTT.

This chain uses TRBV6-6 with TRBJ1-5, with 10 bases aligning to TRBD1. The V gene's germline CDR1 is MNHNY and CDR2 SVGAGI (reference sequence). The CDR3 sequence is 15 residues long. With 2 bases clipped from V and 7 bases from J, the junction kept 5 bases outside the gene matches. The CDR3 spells CASSYPGTGAQPQHF. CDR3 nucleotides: TGTGCCAGCAGTTACCCCGGGACAGGGGCCCAGCCCCAGCATTTT.

CDR3: CASSLDSGYTF. In nucleotides, the CDR3 is TGTGCCAGCAGCCTAGACTCTGGCTACACCTTC. The rearrangement uses TRBV5-4 and TRBJ1-2; D gene uncertain. V lost 4 bases to trimming and J lost 7 bases, with 8 bases between them. The V gene's germline CDR1 is SGHNT and CDR2 YYREEE (reference sequence). This CDR3 spans 11 amino acids.

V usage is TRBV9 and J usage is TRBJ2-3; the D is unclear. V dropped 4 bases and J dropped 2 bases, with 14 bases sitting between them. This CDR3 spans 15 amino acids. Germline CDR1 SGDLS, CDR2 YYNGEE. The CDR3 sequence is CASSPPKLYTDTQYF. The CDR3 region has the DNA TGTGCCAGCAGCCCTCCTAAGTTATACACAGATACGCAGTATTTT. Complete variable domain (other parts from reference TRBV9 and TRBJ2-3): DSGVTQTPKHLITATGQRVTLRCSPRSGDLSVYWYQQSLDQGLQFLIQYYNGEERAKGNILERFSAQQFPDLHSELNLSSLELGDSALYFCASSPPKLYTDTQYFGPGTRLTVL.

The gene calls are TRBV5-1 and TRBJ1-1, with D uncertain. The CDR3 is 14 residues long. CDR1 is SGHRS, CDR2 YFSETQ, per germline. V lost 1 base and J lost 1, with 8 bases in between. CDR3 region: CASSLQAENTEAFF. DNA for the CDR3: TGCGCCAGCAGCTTGCAGGCCGAGAACACTGAAGCTTTCTTT.

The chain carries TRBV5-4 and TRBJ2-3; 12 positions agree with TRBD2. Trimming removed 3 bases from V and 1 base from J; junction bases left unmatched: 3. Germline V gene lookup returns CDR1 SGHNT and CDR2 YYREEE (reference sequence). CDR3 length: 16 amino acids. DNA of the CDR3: TGTGCCAGCAGCTCCCGGACTAGCGGGGGCACAGATACGCAGTATTTT. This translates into CASSSRTSGGTDTQYF.

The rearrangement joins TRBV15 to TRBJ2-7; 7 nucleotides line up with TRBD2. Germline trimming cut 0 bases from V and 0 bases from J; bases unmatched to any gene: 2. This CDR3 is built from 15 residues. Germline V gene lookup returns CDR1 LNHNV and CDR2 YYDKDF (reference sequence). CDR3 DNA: TGTGCCACCAGCAGAGACGGGGGGACCTCCTACGAGCAGTACTTC. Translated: CATSRDGGTSYEQYF. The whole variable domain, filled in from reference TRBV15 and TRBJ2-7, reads DAMVIQNPRYQVTQFGKPVTLSCSQTLNHNVMYWYQQKSSQAPKLLFHYYDKDFNNEADTPDNFQSRRPNTSFCFLDIRSPGLGDTAMYLCATSRDGGTSYEQYFGPGTRLTVT.